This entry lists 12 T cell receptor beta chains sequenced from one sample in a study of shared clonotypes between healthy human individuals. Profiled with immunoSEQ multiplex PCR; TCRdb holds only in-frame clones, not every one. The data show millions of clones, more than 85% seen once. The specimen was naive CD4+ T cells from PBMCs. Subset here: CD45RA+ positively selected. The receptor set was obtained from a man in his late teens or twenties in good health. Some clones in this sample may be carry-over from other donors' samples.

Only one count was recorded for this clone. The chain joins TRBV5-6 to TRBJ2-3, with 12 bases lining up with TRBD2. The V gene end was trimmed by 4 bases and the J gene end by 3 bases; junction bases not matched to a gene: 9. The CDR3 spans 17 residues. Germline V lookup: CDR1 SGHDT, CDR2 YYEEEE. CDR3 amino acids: CASSRAQTSGRTDTQYF. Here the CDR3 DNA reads TGTGCCAGCAGCCGCGCCCAGACTAGCGGGAGAACAGATACGCAGTATTTT.

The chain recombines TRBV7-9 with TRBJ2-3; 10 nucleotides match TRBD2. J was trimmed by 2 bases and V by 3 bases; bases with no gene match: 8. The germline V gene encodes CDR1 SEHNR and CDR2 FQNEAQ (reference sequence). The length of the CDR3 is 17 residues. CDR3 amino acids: CASSFGGLAGATDTQYF. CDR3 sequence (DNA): TGTGCCAGCAGCTTTGGTGGGCTAGCGGGGGCCACAGATACGCAGTATTTT.

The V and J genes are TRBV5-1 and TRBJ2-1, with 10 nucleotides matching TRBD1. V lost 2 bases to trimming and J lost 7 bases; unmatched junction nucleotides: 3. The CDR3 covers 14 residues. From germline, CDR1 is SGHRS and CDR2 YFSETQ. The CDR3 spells CASSFGTGVNEQFF. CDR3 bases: TGCGCCAGCAGCTTCGGGACAGGGGTTAATGAGCAGTTCTTC.

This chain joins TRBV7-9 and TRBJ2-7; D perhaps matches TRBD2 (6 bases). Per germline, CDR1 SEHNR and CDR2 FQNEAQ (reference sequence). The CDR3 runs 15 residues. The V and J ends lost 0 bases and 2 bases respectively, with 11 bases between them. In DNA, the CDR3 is TGTGCCAGCAGCTTAGCGGCGGGGCACACCTACGAGCAGTACTTC. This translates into CASSLAAGHTYEQYF.

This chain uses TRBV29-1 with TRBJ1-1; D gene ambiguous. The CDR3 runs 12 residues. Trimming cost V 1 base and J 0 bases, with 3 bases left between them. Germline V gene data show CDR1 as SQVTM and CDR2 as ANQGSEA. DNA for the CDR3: TGCAGCGTTGAAGTTCTGAACACTGAAGCTTTCTTT. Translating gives CSVEVLNTEAFF.

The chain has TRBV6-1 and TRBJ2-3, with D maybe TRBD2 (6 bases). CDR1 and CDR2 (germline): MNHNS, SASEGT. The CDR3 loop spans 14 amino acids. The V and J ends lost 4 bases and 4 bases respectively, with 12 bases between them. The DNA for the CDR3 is TGTGCCAGCAGTGCGGGACTTAGCCCAGATACGCAGTATTTT. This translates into CASSAGLSPDTQYF.

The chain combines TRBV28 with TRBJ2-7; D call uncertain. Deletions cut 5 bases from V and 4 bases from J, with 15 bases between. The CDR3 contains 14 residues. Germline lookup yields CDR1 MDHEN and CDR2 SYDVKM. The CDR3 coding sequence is TGTGCCAGCAGTCGCCTCGGTTCCAAATACGAGCAGTACTTC. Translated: CASSRLGSKYEQYF.

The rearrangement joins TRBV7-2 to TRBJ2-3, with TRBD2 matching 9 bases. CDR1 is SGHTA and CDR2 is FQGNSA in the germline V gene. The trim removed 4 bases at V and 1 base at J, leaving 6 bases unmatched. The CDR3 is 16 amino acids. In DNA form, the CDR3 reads TGTGCCAGCAGCTCCGCGGGAGGGCCGGGCACAGATACGCAGTATTTT. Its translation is CASSSAGGPGTDTQYF.

CDR3 amino acids: CASSSQPGGDGYTF. CDR3 coding DNA: TGCGCCAGCAGCTCACAGCCCGGCGGGGACGGCTACACCTTC. V usage is TRBV5-1 and J usage is TRBJ1-2; a weak D match, TRBD1 (5 bases). Between the trimmed V and J ends, which lost 3 bases and 8 bases, there was a span of 17 bases. The CDR3 is 14 residues long. The germline gives CDR1 SGHRS, CDR2 YFSETQ.

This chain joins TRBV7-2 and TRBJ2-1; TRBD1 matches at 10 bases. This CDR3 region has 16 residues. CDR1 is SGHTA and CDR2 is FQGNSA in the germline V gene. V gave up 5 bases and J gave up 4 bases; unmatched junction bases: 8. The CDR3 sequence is CASSPSRDRGYNEQFF. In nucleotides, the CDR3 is TGTGCCAGCAGCCCCAGCAGGGACAGGGGTTACAATGAGCAGTTCTTC.

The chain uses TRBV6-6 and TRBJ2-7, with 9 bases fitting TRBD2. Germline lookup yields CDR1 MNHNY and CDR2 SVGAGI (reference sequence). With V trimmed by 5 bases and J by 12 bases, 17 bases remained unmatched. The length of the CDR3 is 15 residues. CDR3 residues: CASSSPTSGFTSWYF. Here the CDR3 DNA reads TGTGCCAGCAGTAGCCCGACTAGCGGATTCACCTCGTGGTACTTC.

CDR3 DNA: TGTGCCAGCAGCCTCGGGCGGGCGAGAGAGCAGTACTTC. This gives the protein CASSLGRAREQYF. V gene TRBV7-2 combines with J gene TRBJ2-7; maybe TRBD2 (5 bases). V lost 5 bases and J lost 7, with 15 bases in between. Germline V CDR1 and CDR2: SGHTA, FQGNSA. This CDR3 contains 13 residues.